The sequence of this T cell receptor beta chain was determined in a study of OX40 agonist ivuxolimab in advanced cancers. The method was immunoSEQ multiplex PCR; TCRdb's version includes in-frame clones alone and lacks a portion of them. The sample has about 45,000 clones, 85% to 95% seen once. Germline V gives CDR1 MGHDK, CDR2 SYGVNS. This CDR3 comprises 15 residues. J lost 3 bases, V lost 2 bases, and 4 bases had no gene match. This specimen consisted of CD4+ or CD8+ T cells sorted from blood, obtained in a trial of the OX40 agonist ivuxolimab. The TCR was taken from an adult with an advanced solid tumor such as melanoma, head and neck, liver or kidney cancer. The chain couples TRBV25-1 to TRBJ2-7; 10 positions match TRBD1. DNA of the CDR3: TGTGCCAGCAGTGAAGGGACAGGGGAAGTCTACGAGCAGTACTTC. Amino acids: CASSEGTGEVYEQYF.